This is a list of T cell receptor beta chains from one sample in a study of cytomegalovirus exposure and HLA in healthy donors. Sequenced by immunoSEQ multiplex PCR; TCRdb stores in-frame clones only, minus some. In the table there are about 94,000 clones, over 65% of which are singletons. The sample consisted of PBMCs. Receptors were obtained from a man younger than 40 in good health and CMV-seropositive. Both conserved end residues are part of each CDR3. The D gene is left open where the match is weak. Only part of the rows carry a size: once, few, many, or a class if the clone is expanded.

once,.,TRBJ2-1,TRBV7-8,CASSLGAVINEQFF,TGTGCCAGCAGCTTAGGTGCGGTGATCAATGAGCAGTTCTTC
.,.,TRBJ2-3,TRBV29-1,CSVLAGSVGDTQYF,TGCAGCGTTCTGGCAGGGTCGGTTGGAGATACGCAGTATTTT
.,TRBD2,TRBJ2-3,TRBV4-1,CASSPGLAGADTQYF,TGCGCCAGCAGCCCGGGACTAGCGGGGGCGGATACGCAGTATTTT
few,.,TRBJ2-7,TRBV5-1,CASSPGDTSYEQYF,TGCGCCAGCAGCCCCGGGGATACCTCCTACGAGCAGTACTTC
few,.,TRBJ1-5,TRBV10-2,CASSEVSGNQPQHF,TGCGCCAGCAGTGAAGTTTCGGGGAATCAGCCCCAGCATTTT
.,.,TRBJ2-3,TRBV5-1,CASSLNRETDTQYF,TGCGCCAGCAGCTTAAACAGGGAAACAGATACGCAGTATTTT
.,.,TRBJ2-7,TRBV6-1,CASSNSRGQYF,TGTGCCAGCAGTAACAGCCGTGGGCAGTACTTC
.,TRBD2,TRBJ2-7,TRBV28,CASSTPAGGRPYEQYF,TGTGCCAGCAGTACCCCCGCGGGAGGGAGACCCTACGAGCAGTACTTC
.,.,TRBJ1-1,TRBV5-1,CASSRSRANTEAFF,TGCGCCAGCAGTCGGTCGAGGGCGAACACTGAAGCTTTCTTT
few,.,TRBJ1-1,TRBV6-6,CASSYGGVNTEAFF,TGTGCCAGCAGTTATGGGGGGGTCAACACTGAAGCTTTCTTT
.,TRBD1,TRBJ1-1,TRBV9,CASSAGTGPEAFF,TGTGCCAGCAGCGCGGGGACAGGCCCTGAAGCTTTCTTT
.,TRBD2,TRBJ2-1,TRBV14,CASSLAGYNEQFF,TGTGCCAGCAGCCTAGCGGGTTACAATGAGCAGTTCTTC
few,.,TRBJ1-4,TRBV18,CASSPIDRLREKLFF,TGTGCCAGCTCACCCATCGACAGGCTCAGGGAAAAACTGTTTTTT
few,.,TRBJ1-1,TRBV2,CASSVSGNTEAFF,TGTGCCAGCAGTGTCTCAGGGAACACTGAAGCTTTCTTT
.,.,TRBJ2-7,TRBV6-5,CASRKQGLFHEQYF,TGTGCCAGCAGGAAACAGGGTTTATTCCACGAGCAGTACTTC
few,TRBD1,TRBJ2-7,TRBV6-6,CASRGTGTYEQYF,TGTGCCAGCAGGGGGACAGGGACGTACGAGCAGTACTTC
.,TRBD2,TRBJ2-2,TRBV5-1,CASSLWTSGRTGELFF,TGCGCCAGCAGCTTGTGGACTAGCGGGAGGACCGGGGAGCTGTTTTTT
.,.,TRBJ2-1,TRBV7-2,CASSLGSSYNEQFF,TGTGCCAGCAGCCTAGGGAGCTCCTACAATGAGCAGTTCTTC
few,.,TRBJ1-1,TRBV4-3,CASSQGPRSTEAFF,TGCGCCAGCAGCCAAGGCCCGAGGAGCACTGAAGCTTTCTTT
few,.,TRBJ1-1,TRBV10-3,CAIRQDRNTEAFF,TGTGCCATCAGACAGGACCGGAACACTGAAGCTTTCTTT
few,.,TRBJ1-1,TRBV7-2,CASSSRGETTEAFF,TGTGCCAGCAGCTCCCGCGGGGAGACCACTGAAGCTTTCTTT
few,TRBD1,TRBJ2-1,TRBV10-3,CAISGRDSNNEQFF,TGTGCCATCAGTGGCCGGGACAGTAACAATGAGCAGTTCTTC
.,.,TRBJ1-6,TRBV4-2,CASSYSSNSPLHF,TGTGCCAGCAGCTATTCGAGTAATTCACCCCTCCACTTT